This TCR beta chain was profiled in a study of spatial heterogeneity in lung cancer. This clonotype was seen ten or more times. This beta chain is an off-target read within a library intended for alpha chains, so its frequency means little. Using its own MiXCR run on the 5' RACE reads, TCRdb lists one record per CDR3 protein. The data contain roughly 15,000 distinct CDR3 sequences, just over 3.5% of them singletons. As to time point: sample taken at primary tumor resection. This clonotype originated in a male donor with early-stage non-small cell lung cancer. Sample: normal lung tissue next to the tumor, taken at surgery.

Here the CDR3 reads CASSPQGDIQYF. The CDR3 DNA reads TGTGCCAGCAGCCCTCAGGGGGACATTCAGTACTTC. This chain uses TRBV7-9 with TRBJ2-4; 7 positions match TRBD1. V lost 5 bases and J lost 8; bases outside the gene matches: 3. The CDR3 is 12 amino acids. Looked up from germline, CDR1 is SEHNR and CDR2 is FQNEAQ (reference sequence).